This TCR beta chain originates from a study of cytomegalovirus exposure and HLA in healthy donors. Findings of the study overall: An Asian-associated ancestry cluster reportedly showed fewer N-insertions than the roughly 700-donor mean in a later analysis.

The PCR used 60 Vbeta and 13 Jbeta primers. The assay was immunoSEQ multiplex PCR, and TCRdb's table has in-frame clones only and misses some. The table shows some 93,000 clones, with roughly 9.4% occurring only once. Comments on this clone: Its antigen is undetermined.

V lost 5 bases to trimming and J lost 1 base, with 12 bases between them. Germline-derived CDR1 and CDR2 are MDHEN and SYDVKM. The CDR3 totals 15 residues. This receptor was identified in a man in his fifties in good health and CMV-seropositive. The sample taken for sequencing was PBMCs. J is TRBJ2-1 and V is TRBV28; a weak D match, TRBD2 (7 bases). The CDR3 nucleotides are TGTGCCAGCAGTCTGGGAGGGGGGTCCTACAATGAGCAGTTCTTC. Translated, it gives CASSLGGGSYNEQFF.